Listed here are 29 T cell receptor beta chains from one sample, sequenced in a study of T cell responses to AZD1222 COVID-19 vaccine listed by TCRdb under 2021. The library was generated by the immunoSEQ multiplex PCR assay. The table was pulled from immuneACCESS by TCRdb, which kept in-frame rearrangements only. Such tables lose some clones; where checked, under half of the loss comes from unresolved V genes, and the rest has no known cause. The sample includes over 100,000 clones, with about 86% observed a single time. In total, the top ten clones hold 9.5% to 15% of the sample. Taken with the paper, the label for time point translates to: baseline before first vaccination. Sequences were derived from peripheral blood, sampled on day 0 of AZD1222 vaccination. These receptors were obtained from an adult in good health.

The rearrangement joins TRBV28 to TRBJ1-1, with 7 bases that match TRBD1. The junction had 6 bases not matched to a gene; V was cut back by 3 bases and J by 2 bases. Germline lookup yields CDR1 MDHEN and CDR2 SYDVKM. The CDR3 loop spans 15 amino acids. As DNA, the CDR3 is TGTGCCAGCAGTTTGTTAACAGGGGCTAACACTGAAGCTTTCTTT. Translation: CASSLLTGANTEAFF.

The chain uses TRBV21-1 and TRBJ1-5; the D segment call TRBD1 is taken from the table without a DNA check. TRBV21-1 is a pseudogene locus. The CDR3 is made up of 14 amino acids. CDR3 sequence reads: CASSKGDRDQPQHF. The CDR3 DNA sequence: TGTGCCAGCAGCAAAGGGGACAGAGATCAGCCCCAGCATTTT.

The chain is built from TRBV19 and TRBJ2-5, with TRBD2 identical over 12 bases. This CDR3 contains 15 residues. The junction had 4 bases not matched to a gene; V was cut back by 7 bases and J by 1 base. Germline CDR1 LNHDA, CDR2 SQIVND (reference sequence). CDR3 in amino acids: CASTPTSGGQETQYF. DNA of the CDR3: TGTGCCAGTACCCCGACTAGCGGGGGCCAAGAGACCCAGTACTTC.

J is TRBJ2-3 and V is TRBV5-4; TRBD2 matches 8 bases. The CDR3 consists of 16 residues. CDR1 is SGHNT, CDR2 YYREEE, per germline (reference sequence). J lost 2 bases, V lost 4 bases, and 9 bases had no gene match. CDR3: CASSPAVTSATDTQYF. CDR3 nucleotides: TGTGCCAGCAGCCCCGCCGTGACTAGCGCCACAGATACGCAGTATTTT. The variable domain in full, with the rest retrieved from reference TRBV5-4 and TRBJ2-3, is ETGVTQSPTHLIKTRGQQVTLRCSSQSGHNTVSWYQQALGQGPQFIFQYYREEENGRGNFPPRFSGLQFPNYSSELNVNALELDDSALYLCASSPAVTSATDTQYFGPGTRLTVL.

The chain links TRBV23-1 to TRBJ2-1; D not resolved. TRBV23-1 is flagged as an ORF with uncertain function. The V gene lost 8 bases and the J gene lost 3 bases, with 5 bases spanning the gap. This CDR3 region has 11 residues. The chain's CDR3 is CASVCYNEQFF. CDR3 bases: TGCGCCAGCGTCTGCTACAATGAGCAGTTCTTC.

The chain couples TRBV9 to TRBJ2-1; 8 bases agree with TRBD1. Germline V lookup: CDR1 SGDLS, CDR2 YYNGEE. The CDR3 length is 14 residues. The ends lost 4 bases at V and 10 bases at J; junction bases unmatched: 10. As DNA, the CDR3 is TGTGCCAGCAGCTCGACAGGGGATATGCGGGAGCAGTTCTTC. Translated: CASSSTGDMREQFF. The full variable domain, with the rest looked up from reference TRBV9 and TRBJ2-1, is DSGVTQTPKHLITATGQRVTLRCSPRSGDLSVYWYQQSLDQGLQFLIQYYNGEERAKGNILERFSAQQFPDLHSELNLSSLELGDSALYFCASSSTGDMREQFFGPGTRLTVL.

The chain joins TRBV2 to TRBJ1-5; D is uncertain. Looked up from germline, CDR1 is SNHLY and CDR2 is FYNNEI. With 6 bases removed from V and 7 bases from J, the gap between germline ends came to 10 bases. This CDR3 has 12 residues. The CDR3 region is CASSPSGQPQHF. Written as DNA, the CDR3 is TGTGCCAGCAGCCCCTCGGGGCAGCCCCAGCATTTT.

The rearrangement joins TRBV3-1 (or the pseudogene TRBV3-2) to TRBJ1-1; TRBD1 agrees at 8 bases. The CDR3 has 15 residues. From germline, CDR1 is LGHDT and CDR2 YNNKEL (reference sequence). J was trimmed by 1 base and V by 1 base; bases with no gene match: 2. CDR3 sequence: CASSQAGQGNTEAFF. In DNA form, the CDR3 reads TGTGCCAGCAGCCAAGCCGGACAGGGGAACACTGAAGCTTTCTTT.

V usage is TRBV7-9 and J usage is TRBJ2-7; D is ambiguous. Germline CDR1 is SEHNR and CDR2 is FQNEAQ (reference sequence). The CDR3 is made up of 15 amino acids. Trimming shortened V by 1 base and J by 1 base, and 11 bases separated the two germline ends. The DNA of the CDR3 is TGTGCCAGCAGCTTAGAGGCAGGCCGATCCTACGAGCAGTACTTC. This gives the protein CASSLEAGRSYEQYF.

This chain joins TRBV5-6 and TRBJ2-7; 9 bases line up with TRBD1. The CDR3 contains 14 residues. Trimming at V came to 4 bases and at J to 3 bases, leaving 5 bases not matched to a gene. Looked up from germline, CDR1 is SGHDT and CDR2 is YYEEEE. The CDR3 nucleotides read TGTGCCAGCAGCCCAAGGACAGGGGTCTACGAGCAGTACTTC. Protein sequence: CASSPRTGVYEQYF.

CDR3 coding DNA: TGTGCCAGCAGCGAACGATTGGACAGAATCGGGGGCTACACCTTC. Its translation is CASSERLDRIGGYTF. The V call is TRBV7-3, the J call TRBJ1-2; possible D gene TRBD1, 6 bases. The V gene lost 5 bases and the J gene lost 8 bases, with 21 bases spanning the gap. This CDR3 has 15 residues. Germline CDR1 is SGHTA and CDR2 is FQGTGA.

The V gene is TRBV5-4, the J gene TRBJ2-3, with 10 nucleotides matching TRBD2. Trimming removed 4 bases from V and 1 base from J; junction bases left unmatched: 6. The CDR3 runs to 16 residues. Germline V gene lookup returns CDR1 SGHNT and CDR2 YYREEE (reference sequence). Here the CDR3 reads CASSLRTSGGTDTQYF. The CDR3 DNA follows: TGTGCCAGCAGCCTACGGACTAGCGGAGGCACAGATACGCAGTATTTT.

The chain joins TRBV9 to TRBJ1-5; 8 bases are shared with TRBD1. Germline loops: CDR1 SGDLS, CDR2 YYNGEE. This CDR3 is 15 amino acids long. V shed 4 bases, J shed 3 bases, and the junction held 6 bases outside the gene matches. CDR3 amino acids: CASSSGGTDNQPQHF. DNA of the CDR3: TGTGCCAGCAGCTCAGGGGGCACGGACAATCAGCCCCAGCATTTT.

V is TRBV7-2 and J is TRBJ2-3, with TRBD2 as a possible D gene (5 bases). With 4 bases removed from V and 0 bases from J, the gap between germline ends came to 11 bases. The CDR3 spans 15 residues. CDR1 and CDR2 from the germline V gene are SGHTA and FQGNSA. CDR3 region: CASSCRTLSTDTQYF. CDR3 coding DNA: TGTGCCAGCAGCTGCCGGACTCTAAGCACAGATACGCAGTATTTT. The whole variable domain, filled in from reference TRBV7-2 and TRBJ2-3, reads GAGVSQSPSNKVTEKGKDVELRCDPISGHTALYWYRQSLGQGLEFLIYFQGNSAPDKSGLPSDRFSAERTGGSVSTLTIQRTQQEDSAVYLCASSCRTLSTDTQYFGPGTRLTVL.

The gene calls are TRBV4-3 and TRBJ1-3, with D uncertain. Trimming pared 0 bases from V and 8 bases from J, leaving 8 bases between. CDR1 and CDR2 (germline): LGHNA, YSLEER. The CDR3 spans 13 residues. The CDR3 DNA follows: TGCGCCAGCAGCCAAGAACCCGGGGACACCATATATTTT. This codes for CASSQEPGDTIYF.

This CDR3 is CASQLADSGSYEQYF. The DNA for the CDR3 is TGCGCCAGCCAGCTAGCAGACAGTGGCTCCTACGAGCAGTACTTC. This chain uses TRBV4-1 with TRBJ2-7, with D perhaps given as TRBD1 or TRBD2 (5 bases each). Germline V CDR1 and CDR2: MGHRA, YSYEKL. Trimming took 8 bases from V and 0 from J, leaving 17 bases between them. The CDR3 spans 15 residues.

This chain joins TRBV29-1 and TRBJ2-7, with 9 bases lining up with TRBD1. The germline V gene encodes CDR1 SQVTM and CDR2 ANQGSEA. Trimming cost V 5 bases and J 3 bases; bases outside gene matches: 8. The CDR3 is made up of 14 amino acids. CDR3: CSVTGQGPYYEQYF. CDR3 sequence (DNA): TGCAGCGTTACGGGACAGGGTCCTTACTACGAGCAGTACTTC.

CDR3 DNA: TGTGCCAGTAGTACGGCGGTCGTAGGGGTAGCCAAAAACATTCAGTACTTC. Encoded protein: CASSTAVVGVAKNIQYF. The genes are TRBV19 and TRBJ2-4; tentative D call: TRBD1 (5 bases). V dropped 4 bases and J dropped 0 bases, with 16 bases sitting between them. The CDR3 length is 17 residues. From germline, CDR1 is LNHDA and CDR2 SQIVND (reference sequence).

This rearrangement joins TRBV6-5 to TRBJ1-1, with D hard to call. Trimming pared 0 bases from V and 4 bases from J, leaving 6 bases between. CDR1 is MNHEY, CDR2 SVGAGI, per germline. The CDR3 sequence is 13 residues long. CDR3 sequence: CASSYSAVTEAFF. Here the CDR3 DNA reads TGTGCCAGCAGTTACTCCGCTGTCACTGAAGCTTTCTTT.

CDR3 sequence: CASREEDEQFF. CDR3 nucleotides: TGCGCCAGCAGGGAAGAGGATGAGCAGTTCTTC. This sequence joins TRBV10-1 and TRBJ2-1; no definite D call. The germline V gene encodes CDR1 WNHNN and CDR2 SYGVQD (reference sequence). V lost 6 bases and J 8 bases, leaving 8 bases between the germline ends. This CDR3 has 11 amino acids.

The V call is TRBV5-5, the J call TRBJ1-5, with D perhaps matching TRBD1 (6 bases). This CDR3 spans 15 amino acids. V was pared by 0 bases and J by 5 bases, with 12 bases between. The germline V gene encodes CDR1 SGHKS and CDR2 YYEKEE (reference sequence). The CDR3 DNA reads TGTGCCAGCAGCTTGGGCAGGGGAACCGATCAGCCCCAGCATTTT. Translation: CASSLGRGTDQPQHF.

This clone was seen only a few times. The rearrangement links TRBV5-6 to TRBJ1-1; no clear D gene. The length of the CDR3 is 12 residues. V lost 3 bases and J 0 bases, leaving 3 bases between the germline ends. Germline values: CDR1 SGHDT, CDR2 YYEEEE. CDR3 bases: TGTGCCAGCAGCTCCATGAACACTGAAGCTTTCTTT. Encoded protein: CASSSMNTEAFF.

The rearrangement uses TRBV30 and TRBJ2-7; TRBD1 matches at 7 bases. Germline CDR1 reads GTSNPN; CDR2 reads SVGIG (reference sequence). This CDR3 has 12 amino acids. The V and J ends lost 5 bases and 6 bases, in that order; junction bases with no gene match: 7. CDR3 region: CAWADRAGEQYF. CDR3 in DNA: TGTGCCTGGGCCGACAGGGCTGGCGAGCAGTACTTC.

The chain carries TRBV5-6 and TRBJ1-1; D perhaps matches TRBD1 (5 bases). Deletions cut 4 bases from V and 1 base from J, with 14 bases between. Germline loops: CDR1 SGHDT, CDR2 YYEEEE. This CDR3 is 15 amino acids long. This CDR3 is CASSPLQVENTEAFF. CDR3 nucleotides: TGTGCCAGCAGCCCTCTACAGGTGGAGAACACTGAAGCTTTCTTT.

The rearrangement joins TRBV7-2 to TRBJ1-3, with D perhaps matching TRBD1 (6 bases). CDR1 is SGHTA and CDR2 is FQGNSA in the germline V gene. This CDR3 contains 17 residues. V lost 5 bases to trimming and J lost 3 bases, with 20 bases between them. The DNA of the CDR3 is TGTGCCAGCAGCCACCAAGGGGGGTGGGTCGGTGGAAACACCATATATTTT. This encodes CASSHQGGWVGGNTIYF.

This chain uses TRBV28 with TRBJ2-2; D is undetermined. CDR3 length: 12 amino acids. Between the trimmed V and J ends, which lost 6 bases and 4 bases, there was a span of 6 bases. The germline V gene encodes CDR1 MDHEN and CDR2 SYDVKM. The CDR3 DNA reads TGTGCCAGCAGCTCTTTCACCGGGGAGCTGTTTTTT. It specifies CASSSFTGELFF.

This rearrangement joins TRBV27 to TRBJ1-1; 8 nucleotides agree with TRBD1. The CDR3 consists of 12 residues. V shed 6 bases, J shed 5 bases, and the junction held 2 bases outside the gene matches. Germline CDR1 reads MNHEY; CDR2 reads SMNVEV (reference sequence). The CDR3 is CASRQGVTEAFF. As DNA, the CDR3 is TGTGCCAGCAGACAGGGGGTAACTGAAGCTTTCTTT.

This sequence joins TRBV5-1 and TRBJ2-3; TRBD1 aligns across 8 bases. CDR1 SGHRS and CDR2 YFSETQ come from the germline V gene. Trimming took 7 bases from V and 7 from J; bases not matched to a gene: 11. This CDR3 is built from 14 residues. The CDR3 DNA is TGCGCCAGCCGAGCAGGACAGGGTCGGAATACGCAGTATTTT. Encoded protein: CASRAGQGRNTQYF.

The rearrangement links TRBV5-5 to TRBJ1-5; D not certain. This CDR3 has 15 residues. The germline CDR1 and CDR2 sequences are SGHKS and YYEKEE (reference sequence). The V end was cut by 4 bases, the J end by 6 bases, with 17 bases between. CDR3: CASSEQTAEGQPQHF. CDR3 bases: TGTGCCAGCAGCGAACAAACAGCAGAAGGTCAGCCCCAGCATTTT.